The T cell receptor (beta chain) described here comes from a study of T cells expressing NK-cell markers. Study overall: Source material for TCR beta repertoires consisted of sorted CD3+CD56+NKG2C+, CD3+CD56+NKG2C- and CD3+CD56-NKG2C+ T cells. The study sequenced eight donors, seven HCMV-seropositive and one seronegative.

Per the germline V gene, CDR1 is MGHRA and CDR2 is YSYEKL. This CDR3 has 15 amino acids. Comments on this clonotype: Its antigen remains unidentified.

TCRdb re-called the 5' RACE reads; every CDR3 protein appears as one record, without DNA. The sample includes about 410,000 distinct CDR3 sequences. Study-level points and caveats: NKG2C+ dominant clonotype frequencies in over 5 donors were about 1.0-8% of CD8+ T cells.

This chain links TRBV4-1 with TRBJ1-6; the D gene TCRdb calls, TRBD1, cannot be checked with no DNA. The sequence came from a woman in her forties or fifties in good health. Material for sequencing was blood T cells: a sorted CD56 or NKG2C T cell subset, CD4+ or CD8+ T cells, or bulk PBMC T cells (not recorded which). CDR3 sequence: CASSQVVGGGSPLHF.